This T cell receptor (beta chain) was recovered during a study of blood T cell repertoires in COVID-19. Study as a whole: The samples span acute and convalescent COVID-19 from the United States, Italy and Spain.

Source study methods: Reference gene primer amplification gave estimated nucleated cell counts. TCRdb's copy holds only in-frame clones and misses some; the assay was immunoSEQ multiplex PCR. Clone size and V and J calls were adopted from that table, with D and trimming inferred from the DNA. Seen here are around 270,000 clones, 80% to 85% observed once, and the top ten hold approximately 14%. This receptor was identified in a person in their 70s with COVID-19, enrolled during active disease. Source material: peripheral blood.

Here the CDR3 DNA reads TGTGCCAGCAGCGTTAGTGGGGGGACAGTCGGCTACGAGCAGTACTTC. Amino acid sequence: CASSVSGGTVGYEQYF. The V call is TRBV7-2, the J call TRBJ2-7; tentatively, D is TRBD1 (7 bases). V lost 5 bases to trimming and J lost 3 bases, with 20 bases between them. CDR3 length equals 16 residues. Looked up from germline, CDR1 is SGHTA and CDR2 is FQGNSA.